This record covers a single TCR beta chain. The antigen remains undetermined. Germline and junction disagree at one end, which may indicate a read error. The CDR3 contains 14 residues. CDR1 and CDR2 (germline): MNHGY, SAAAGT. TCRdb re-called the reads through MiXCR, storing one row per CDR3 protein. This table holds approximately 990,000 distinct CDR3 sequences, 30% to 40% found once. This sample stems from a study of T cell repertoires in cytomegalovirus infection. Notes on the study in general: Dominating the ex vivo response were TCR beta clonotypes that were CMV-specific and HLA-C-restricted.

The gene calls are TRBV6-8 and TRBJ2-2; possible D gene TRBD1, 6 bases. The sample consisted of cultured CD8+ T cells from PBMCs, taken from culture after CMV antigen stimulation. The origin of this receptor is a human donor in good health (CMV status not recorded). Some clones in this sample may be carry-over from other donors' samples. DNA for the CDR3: TGTGCCAGCAGTTACTCAACAGGGCACGGGGAGCTGATTTTT. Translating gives CASSYSTGHGELIF.